This T cell receptor beta chain appears in the sequencing data of a study of blood T cells in healthy people across ages. The wider study: Every two T cells gave about one barcoded beta molecule via template switching. Findings and caveats of the study: Age advanced and TCR beta diversity per million T cells fell, roughly linearly. Strongly correlated with naive T cell percentage was TCR beta diversity.

The CDR3 consists of 13 residues. The V gene's germline CDR1 is DFQATT and CDR2 SNEGSKA (reference sequence). The V gene lost 0 bases and the J gene lost 5 bases, with 8 bases spanning the gap. With respect to this clonotype: What it binds is not known.

For the second PCR, which ran for 7 to 11 cycles, a sample-barcoded 5' primer and a J-beta primer mix were used. TCRdb re-called the 5' RACE reads with MiXCR, one entry per CDR3 protein. The sample has 650,000 to 950,000 distinct CDR3 sequences; around 45% are singletons. The TCR sequence derives from a man aged 55 to 70 in good health. Material for sequencing was blood. The chain joins TRBV20-1 to TRBJ1-3; D is unclear. CDR3 loop: CSARDPVRNTIYF. The CDR3 DNA follows: TGCAGTGCTAGAGATCCAGTTAGAAACACCATATATTTT.